The subject of this entry is one T cell receptor beta chain. No antigen is known for it. These data are taken from a study of radiation and T cells in renal cell carcinoma. Whole-study findings and limits: Compared with controls, irradiated tumors showed greater TCR clonality.

Germline values: CDR1 MNHEY, CDR2 SMNVEV (reference sequence). Trimming left V 8 bases short and J 5 bases short, with 11 bases between. The CDR3 has 12 residues. The repertoire was sequenced with immunoSEQ multiplex PCR; TCRdb's copy has only in-frame clones and lacks some. This sample carries around 15,000 clones, 50% to 75% of them seen once, and the ten largest clones take about 25%. Treatment in this sample: 15 Gy SBRT to primary tumor, nephrectomy 4 weeks later. The sample in question was tumor tissue, obtained from a patient whose treatment included radiotherapy and nephrectomy. The origin of this receptor is a woman in her seventies with renal cell carcinoma. The J gene is TRBJ2-3, the V gene TRBV27; no firm D call. For the CDR3, the DNA is TGTGCCAGCGGAATACAAGGAGATACGCAGTATTTT. As protein: CASGIQGDTQYF.